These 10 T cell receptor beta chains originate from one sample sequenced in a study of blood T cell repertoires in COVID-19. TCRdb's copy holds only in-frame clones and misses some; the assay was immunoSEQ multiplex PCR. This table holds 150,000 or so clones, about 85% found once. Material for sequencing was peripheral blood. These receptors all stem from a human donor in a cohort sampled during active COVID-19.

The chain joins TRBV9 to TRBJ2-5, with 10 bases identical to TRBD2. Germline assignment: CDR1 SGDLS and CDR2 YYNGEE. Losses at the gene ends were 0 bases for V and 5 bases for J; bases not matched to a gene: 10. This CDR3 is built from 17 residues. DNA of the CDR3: TGTGCCAGCAGCGTAGGGGGTCTAGCGGGAGTGGCGGAGACCCAGTACTTC. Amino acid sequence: CASSVGGLAGVAETQYF.

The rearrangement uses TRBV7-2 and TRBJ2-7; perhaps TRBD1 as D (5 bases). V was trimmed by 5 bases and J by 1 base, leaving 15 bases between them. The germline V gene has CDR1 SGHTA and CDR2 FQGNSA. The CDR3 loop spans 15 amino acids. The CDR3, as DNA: TGTGCCAGCAGCCCCCAGCCGACAGTTTCCTACGAGCAGTACTTC. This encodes CASSPQPTVSYEQYF.

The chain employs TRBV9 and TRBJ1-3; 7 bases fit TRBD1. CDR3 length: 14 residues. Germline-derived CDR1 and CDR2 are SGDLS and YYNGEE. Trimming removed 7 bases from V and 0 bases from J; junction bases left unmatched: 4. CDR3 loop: CASSGTVSGNTIYF. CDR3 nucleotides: TGTGCCAGCTCCGGGACAGTCTCTGGAAACACCATATATTTT.

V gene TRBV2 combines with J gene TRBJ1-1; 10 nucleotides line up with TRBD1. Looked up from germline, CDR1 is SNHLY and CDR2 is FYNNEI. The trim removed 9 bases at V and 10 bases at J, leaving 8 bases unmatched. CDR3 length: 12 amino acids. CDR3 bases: TGTGCCAGGGCGTTGGACAGGGGGGGAGCTTTCTTT. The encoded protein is CARALDRGGAFF.

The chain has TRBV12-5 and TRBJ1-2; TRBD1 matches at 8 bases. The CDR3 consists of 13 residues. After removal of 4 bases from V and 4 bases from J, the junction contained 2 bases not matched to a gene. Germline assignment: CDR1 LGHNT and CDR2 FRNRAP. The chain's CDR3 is CASGWDRIYGYTF. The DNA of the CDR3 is TGTGCTAGTGGTTGGGACAGGATCTATGGCTACACCTTC. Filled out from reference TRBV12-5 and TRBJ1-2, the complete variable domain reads DARVTQTPRHKVTEMGQEVTMRCQPILGHNTVFWYRQTMMQGLELLAYFRNRAPLDDSGMPKDRFSAEMPDATLATLKIQPSEPRDSAVYFCASGWDRIYGYTFGSGTRLTVV.

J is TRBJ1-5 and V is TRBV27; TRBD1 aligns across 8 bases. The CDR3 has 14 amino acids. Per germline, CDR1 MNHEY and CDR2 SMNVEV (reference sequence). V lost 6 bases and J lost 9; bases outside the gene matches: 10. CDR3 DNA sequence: TGTGCCAGCAGCTCGACAGGGGTCTTAGGGCCCCAGCATTTT. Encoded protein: CASSSTGVLGPQHF.

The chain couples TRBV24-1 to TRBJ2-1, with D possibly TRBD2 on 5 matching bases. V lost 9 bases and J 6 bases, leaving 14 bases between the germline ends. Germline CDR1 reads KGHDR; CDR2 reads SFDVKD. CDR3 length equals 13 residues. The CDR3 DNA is TGTGCCACCGGGAGCGGAGCTATCAATGAGCAGTTCTTC. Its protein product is CATGSGAINEQFF.

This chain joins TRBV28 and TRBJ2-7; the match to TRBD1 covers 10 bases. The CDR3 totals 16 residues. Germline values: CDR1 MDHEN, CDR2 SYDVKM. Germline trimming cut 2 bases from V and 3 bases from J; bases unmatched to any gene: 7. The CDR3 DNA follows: TGTGCCAGCAGTTTAGGGTCCGGACAGGGGGGCTACGAGCAGTACTTC. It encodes CASSLGSGQGGYEQYF.

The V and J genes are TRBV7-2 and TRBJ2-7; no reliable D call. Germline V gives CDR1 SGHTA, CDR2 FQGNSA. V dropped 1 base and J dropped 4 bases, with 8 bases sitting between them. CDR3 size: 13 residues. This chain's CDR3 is CASSLGRRYEQYF. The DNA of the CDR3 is TGTGCCAGCAGCTTAGGCAGAAGATACGAGCAGTACTTC.

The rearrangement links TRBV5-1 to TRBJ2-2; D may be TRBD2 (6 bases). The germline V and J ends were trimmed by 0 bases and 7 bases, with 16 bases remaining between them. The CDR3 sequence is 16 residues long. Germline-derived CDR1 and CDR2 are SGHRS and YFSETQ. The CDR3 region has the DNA TGCGCCAGCAGCTTGGTACCGGGACTCGACATCGGGGAGCTGTTTTTT. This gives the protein CASSLVPGLDIGELFF.